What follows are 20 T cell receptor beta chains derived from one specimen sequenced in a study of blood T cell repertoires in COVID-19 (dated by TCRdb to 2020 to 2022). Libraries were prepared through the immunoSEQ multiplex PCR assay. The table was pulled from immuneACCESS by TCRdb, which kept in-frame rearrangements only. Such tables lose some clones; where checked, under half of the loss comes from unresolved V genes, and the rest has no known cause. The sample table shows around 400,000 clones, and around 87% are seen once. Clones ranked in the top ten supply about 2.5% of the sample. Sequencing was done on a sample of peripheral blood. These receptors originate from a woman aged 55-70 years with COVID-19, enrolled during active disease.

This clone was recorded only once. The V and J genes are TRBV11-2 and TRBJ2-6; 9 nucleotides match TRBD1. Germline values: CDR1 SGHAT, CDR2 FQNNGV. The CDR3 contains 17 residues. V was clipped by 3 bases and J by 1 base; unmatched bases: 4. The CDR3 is CASSFDRGFSGANVLTF. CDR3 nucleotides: TGTGCCAGCAGCTTCGACAGGGGGTTTTCTGGGGCCAACGTCCTGACTTTC. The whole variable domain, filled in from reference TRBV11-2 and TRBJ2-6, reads EAGVAQSPRYKIIEKRQSVAFWCNPISGHATLYWYQQILGQGPKLLIQFQNNGVVDDSQLPKDRFSAERLKGVDSTLKIQPAKLEDSAVYLCASSFDRGFSGANVLTFGAGSRLTVL.

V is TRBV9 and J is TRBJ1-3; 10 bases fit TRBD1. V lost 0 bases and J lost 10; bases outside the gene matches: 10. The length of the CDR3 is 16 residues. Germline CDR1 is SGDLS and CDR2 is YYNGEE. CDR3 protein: CASSVASSGQGRTIYF. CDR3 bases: TGTGCCAGCAGCGTAGCAAGTTCGGGACAGGGGAGGACCATATATTTT.

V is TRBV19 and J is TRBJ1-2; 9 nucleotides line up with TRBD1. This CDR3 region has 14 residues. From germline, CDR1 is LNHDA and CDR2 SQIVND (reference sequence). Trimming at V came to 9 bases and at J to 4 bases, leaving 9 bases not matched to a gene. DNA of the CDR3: TGTGCCAGCCTATATACAGGGGGCGGCTATGGCTACACCTTC. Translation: CASLYTGGGYGYTF. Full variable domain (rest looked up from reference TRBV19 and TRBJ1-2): DGGITQSPKYLFRKEGQNVTLSCEQNLNHDAMYWYRQDPGQGLRLIYYSQIVNDFQKGDIAEGYSVSREKKESFPLTVTSAQKNPTAFYLCASLYTGGGYGYTFGSGTRLTVV.

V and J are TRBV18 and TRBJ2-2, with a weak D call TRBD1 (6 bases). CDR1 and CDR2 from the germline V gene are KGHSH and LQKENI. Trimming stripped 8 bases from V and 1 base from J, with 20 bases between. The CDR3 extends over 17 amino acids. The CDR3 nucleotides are TGTGCCAGCCGACAGCCGGTAACAGGGAGGAACACCGGGGAGCTGTTTTTT. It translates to CASRQPVTGRNTGELFF.

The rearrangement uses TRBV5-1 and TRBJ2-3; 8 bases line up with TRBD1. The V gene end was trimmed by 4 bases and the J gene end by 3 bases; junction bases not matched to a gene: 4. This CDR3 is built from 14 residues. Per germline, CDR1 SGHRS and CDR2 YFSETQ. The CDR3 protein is CASSEGQVTDTQYF. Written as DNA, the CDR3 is TGCGCCAGCAGCGAGGGACAGGTAACAGATACGCAGTATTTT.

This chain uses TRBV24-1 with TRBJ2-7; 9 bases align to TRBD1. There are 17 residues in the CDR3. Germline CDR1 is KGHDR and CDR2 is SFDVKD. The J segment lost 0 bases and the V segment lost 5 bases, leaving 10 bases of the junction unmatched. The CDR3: CATSAGSGQGNSYEQYF. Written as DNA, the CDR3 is TGTGCCACCAGTGCAGGATCGGGACAGGGTAACTCCTACGAGCAGTACTTC.

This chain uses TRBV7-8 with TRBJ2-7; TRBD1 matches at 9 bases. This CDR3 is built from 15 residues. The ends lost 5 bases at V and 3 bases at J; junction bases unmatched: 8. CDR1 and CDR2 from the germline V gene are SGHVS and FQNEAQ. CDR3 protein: CASSLRDRAVYEQYF. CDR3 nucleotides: TGTGCCAGCAGCCTCCGGGACAGGGCTGTCTACGAGCAGTACTTC.

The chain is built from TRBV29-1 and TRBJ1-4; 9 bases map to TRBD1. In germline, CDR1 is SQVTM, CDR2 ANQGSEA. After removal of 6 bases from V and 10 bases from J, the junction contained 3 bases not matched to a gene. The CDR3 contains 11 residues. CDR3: CSVTGGGKLFF. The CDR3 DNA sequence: TGCAGCGTGACAGGGGGGGGAAAACTGTTTTTT. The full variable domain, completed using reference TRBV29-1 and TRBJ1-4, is SAVISQKPSRDICQRGTSLTIQCQVDSQVTMMFWYRQQPGQSLTLIATANQGSEATYESGFVIDKFPISRPNLTFSTLTVSNMSPEDSSIYLCSVTGGGKLFFGSGTQLSVL.

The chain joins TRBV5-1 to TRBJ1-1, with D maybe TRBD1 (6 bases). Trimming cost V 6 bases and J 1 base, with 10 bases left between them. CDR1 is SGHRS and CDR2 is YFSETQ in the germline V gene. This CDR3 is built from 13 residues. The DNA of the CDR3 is TGCGCCAGCAACGGACAGCCGAACACTGAAGCTTTCTTT. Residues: CASNGQPNTEAFF.

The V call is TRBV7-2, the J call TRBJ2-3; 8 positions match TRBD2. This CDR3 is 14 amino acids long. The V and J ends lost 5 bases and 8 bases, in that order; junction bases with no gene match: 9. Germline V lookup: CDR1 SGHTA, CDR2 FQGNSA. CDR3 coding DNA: TGTGCCAGCAGCCCACAGGCGGGGGGCTCTACGCAGTATTTT. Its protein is CASSPQAGGSTQYF.

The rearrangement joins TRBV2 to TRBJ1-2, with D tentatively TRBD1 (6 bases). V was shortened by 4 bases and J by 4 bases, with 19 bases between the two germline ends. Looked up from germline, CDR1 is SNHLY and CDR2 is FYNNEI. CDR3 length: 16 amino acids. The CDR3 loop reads CASSVWRGGGRYGYTF. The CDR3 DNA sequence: TGTGCCAGCAGTGTTTGGCGGGGAGGGGGTCGCTATGGCTACACCTTC. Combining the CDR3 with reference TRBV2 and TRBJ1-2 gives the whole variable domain EPEVTQTPSHQVTQMGQEVILRCVPISNHLYFYWYRQILGQKVEFLVSFYNNEISEKSEIFDDQFSVERPDGSNFTLKIRSTKLEDSAMYFCASSVWRGGGRYGYTFGSGTRLTVV.

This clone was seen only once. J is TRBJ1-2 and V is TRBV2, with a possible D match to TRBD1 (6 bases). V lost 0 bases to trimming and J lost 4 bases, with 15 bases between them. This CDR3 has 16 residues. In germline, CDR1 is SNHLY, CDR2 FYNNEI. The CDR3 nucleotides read TGTGCCAGCAGTGAAGCGGGGGCCACGTGGGGCTATGGCTACACCTTC. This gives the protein CASSEAGATWGYGYTF.

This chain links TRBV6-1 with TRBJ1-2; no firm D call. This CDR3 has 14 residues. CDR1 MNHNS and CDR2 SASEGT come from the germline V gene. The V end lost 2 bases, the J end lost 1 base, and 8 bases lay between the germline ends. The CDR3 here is CASSESGSNYGYTF. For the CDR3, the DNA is TGTGCCAGCAGTGAATCAGGCAGTAACTATGGCTACACCTTC.

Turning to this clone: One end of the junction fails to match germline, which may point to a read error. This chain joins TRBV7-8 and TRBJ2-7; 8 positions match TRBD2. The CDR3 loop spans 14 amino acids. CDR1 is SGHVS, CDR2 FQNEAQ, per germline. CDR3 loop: CASTWAAGAYGQYF. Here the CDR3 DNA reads TGTGCCAGCACATGGGCAGCGGGGGCCTACGGGCAGTACTTC.

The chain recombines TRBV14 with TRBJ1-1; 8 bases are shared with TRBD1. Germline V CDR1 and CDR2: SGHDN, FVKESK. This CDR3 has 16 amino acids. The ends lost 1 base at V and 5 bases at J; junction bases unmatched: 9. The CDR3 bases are TGTGCCAGCAGCCAAGGAGTAGGACAGGGAAAGACTGAAGCTTTCTTT. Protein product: CASSQGVGQGKTEAFF.

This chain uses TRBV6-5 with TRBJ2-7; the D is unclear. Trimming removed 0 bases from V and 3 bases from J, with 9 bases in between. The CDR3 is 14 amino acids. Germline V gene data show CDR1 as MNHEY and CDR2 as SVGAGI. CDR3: CASSYSSSLYEQYF. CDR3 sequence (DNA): TGTGCCAGCAGTTACTCGTCGTCCCTCTACGAGCAGTACTTC.

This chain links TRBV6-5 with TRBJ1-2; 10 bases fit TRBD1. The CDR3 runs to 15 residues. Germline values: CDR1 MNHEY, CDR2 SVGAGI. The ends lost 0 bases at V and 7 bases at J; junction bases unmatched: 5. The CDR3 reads CASSYSGTGEFGYTF. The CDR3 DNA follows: TGTGCCAGCAGTTACTCCGGGACAGGGGAATTTGGCTACACCTTC.

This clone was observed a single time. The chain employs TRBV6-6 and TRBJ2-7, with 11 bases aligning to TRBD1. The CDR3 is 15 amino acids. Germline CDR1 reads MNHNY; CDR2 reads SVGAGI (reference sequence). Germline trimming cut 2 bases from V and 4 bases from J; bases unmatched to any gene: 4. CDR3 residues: CASSYRTGGKYEQYF. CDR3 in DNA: TGTGCCAGCAGTTACCGGACAGGGGGCAAGTACGAGCAGTACTTC.

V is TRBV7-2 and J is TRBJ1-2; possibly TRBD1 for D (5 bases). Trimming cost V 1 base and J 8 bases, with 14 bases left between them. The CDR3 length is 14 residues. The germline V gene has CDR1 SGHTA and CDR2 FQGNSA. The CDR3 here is CASSLGGRVGGYTF. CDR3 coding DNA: TGTGCCAGCAGCTTAGGGGGCAGGGTAGGAGGCTACACCTTC.

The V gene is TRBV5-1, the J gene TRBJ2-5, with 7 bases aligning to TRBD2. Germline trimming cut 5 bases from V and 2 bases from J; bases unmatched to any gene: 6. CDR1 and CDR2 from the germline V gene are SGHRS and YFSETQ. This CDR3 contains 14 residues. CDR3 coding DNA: TGCGCCAGCAGAGCGGGGACTGCTCAAGAGACCCAGTACTTC. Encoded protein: CASRAGTAQETQYF.